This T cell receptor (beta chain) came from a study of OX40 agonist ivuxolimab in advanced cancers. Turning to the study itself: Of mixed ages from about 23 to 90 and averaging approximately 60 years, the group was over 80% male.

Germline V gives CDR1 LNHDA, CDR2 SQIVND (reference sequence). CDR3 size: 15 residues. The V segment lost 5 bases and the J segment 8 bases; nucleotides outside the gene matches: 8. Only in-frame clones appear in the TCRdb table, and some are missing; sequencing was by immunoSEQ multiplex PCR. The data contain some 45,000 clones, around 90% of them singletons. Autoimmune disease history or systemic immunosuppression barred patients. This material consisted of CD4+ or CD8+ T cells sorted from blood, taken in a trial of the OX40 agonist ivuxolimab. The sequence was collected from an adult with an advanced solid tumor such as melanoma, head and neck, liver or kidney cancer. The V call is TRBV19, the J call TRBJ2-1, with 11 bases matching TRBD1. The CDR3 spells CASSVPGQGGDEQFF. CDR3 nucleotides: TGTGCCAGTAGTGTCCCGGGACAGGGGGGCGATGAGCAGTTCTTC. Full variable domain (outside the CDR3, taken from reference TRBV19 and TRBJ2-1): DGGITQSPKYLFRKEGQNVTLSCEQNLNHDAMYWYRQDPGQGLRLIYYSQIVNDFQKGDIAEGYSVSREKKESFPLTVTSAQKNPTAFYLCASSVPGQGGDEQFFGPGTRLTVL.